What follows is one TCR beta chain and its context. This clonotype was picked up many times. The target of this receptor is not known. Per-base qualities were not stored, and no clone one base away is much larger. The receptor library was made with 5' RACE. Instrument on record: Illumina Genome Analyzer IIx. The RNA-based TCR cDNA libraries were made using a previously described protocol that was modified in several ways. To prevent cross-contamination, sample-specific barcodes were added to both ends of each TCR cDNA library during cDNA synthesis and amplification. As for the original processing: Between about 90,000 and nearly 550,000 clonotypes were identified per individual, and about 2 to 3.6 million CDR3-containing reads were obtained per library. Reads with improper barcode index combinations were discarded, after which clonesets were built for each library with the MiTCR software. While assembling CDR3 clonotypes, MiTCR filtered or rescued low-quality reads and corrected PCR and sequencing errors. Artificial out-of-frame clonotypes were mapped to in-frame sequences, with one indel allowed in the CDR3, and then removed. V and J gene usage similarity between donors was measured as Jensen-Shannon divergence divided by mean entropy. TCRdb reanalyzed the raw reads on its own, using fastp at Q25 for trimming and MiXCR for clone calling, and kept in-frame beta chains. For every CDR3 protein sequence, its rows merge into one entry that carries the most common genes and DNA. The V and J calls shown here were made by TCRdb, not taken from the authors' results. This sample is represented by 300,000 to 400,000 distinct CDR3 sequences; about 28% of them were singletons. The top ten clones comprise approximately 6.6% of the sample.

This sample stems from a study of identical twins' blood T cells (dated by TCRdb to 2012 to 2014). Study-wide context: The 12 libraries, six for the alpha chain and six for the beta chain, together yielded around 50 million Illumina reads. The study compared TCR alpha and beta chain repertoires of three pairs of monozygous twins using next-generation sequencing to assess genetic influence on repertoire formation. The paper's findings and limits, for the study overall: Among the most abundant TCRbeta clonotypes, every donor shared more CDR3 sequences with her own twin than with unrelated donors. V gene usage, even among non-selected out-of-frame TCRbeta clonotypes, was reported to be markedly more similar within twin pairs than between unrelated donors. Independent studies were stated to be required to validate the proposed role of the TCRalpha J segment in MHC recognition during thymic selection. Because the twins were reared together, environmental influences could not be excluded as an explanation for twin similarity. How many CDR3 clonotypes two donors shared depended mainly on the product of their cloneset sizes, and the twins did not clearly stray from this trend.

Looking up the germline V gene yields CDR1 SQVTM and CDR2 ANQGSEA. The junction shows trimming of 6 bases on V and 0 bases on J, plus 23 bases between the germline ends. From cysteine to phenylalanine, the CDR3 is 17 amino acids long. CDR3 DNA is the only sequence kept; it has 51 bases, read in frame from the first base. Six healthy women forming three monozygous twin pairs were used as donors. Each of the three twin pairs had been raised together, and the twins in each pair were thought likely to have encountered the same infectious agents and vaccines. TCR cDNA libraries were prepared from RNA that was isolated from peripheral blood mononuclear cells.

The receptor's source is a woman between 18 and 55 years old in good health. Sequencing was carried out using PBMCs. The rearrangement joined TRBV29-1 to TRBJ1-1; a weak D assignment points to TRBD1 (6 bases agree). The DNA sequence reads TGCAGCGTCAAAGGCACCTCCCGGGGGCTAATGAACACTGAAGCTTTCTTT. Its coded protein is CSVKGTSRGLMNTEAFF.